This TCR beta chain was documented in a study of blood T cell repertoires in COVID-19. Study overall: Samples taken during acute and convalescent COVID-19 were collected in the United States, Italy and Spain. T cells, B-cell-depleted T cells, or PBMCs supplied cDNA or gDNA.

Participants were aged about 18 to 90 years, lived in 24 US areas, and enrolled virtually. Methods used by the authors: Counts of nucleated cells, estimated from reference gene primer amplification, were obtained. TCRdb keeps only in-frame clones here, not all; method: immunoSEQ multiplex PCR. The V and J calls and clone size come from that table; D and trimming were worked out from the DNA. This table has some 400,000 clones, around 89% appearing once. V was cut by 0 bases and J by 9 bases, with 12 bases left in between. The germline CDR1 and CDR2 sequences are SGHTA and FQGNSA. The CDR3 length is 14 residues.

This TCR came from a man aged 25 to 40 who had recovered from COVID-19. V usage is TRBV7-2 and J usage is TRBJ2-1; D remains ambiguous. The material sequenced was PBMCs or T cells enriched from blood (not recorded which). This CDR3 is CASSLAVAGGEQFF. The CDR3, as DNA: TGTGCCAGCAGCTTAGCGGTTGCAGGTGGTGAGCAGTTCTTC.